Sequencing of this TCR beta chain was carried out in a study of control samples from healthy donors and cancer patients. This table comes from immunoSEQ multiplex PCR, and its TCRdb copy is limited to in-frame clones, with some not included. This table holds 130,000 to 150,000 clones, 89% found once. The source is a man between 25 and 39 years old in good health. Sequencing was done on a sample of blood.

CDR3 amino acids: CASSTGTHSVLCEQFF. For the CDR3, the DNA is TGTGCCAGCAGTACTGGGACCCATTCGGTTTTGTGTGAGCAGTTCTTC. V usage is TRBV6-2 or TRBV6-3 and J usage is TRBJ2-1, with D perhaps TRBD1 or TRBD2 (5 bases each). CDR3 size: 16 residues. Germline loops: CDR1 MNHEY, CDR2 SVGEGT. Trimming stripped 5 bases from V and 9 bases from J, with 23 bases between.